Here is one T cell receptor beta chain with its context. These data come from a study of blood T cell repertoires in COVID-19. About the research overall: Samples representing acute and convalescent COVID-19 were sourced from the United States, Italy and Spain. PBMCs, B-cell-depleted T cells, or T cells provided the cDNA or gDNA that made up the material.

In the original processing: Counts of nucleated cells, estimated from reference gene primer amplification, were obtained. Generated by immunoSEQ multiplex PCR, the TCRdb table keeps only in-frame clones and is missing some. V, J and clone size are those of that table, while D and trimming were read from the DNA. The repertoire holds about 59,000 clones, with about 90% as singletons. CDR1 is LNHDA, CDR2 SQIVND, per germline (reference sequence). Between the trimmed V and J ends, which lost 4 bases and 2 bases, there was a span of 18 bases. CDR3 length equals 16 residues. This rearrangement joins TRBV19 to TRBJ2-7, with TRBD1 as a possible D gene (6 bases). The sequenced sample was peripheral blood. The TCR sequence derives from a man older than 75 in a cohort sampled during active COVID-19. The CDR3 DNA follows: TGTGCCAGTAGTAGAATGACAGGCCAAAGGGCCTACGAGCAGTACTTC. Its translation: CASSRMTGQRAYEQYF.